Listed here is a single TCR beta chain. TCRdb redid the calling of the 5' RACE reads with MiXCR, one entry per CDR3 protein. Of hundreds of thousands of distinct CDR3 sequences detected, roughly 25% appear once; the ten largest clones hold around 6.3%. This entry comes from a study of CD8 T cells in ankylosing spondylitis. The germline V gene encodes CDR1 SQVTM and CDR2 ANQGSEA. The CDR3 contains 12 residues. The V end lost 4 bases, the J end lost 4 bases, and 8 bases lay between the germline ends. This clonotype was sampled from a male donor with ankylosing spondylitis or in good health (not recorded which). The sample was blood, either unsorted or a sorted T cell fraction (not recorded which). The gene calls are TRBV29-1 and TRBJ1-3, with D unclear. This CDR3 reads CSVVSSGNTIYF. The CDR3 nucleotides are TGCAGCGTTGTGTCAAGCGGAAACACCATATATTTT.